These 4 T cell receptor beta chains were sequenced from one sample in a study of control samples from healthy donors and cancer patients. Method: immunoSEQ multiplex PCR; TCRdb's copy keeps in-frame clones and lacks some. This table has around 110,000 clones, 85% to 90% appearing once. Material: PBMCs. These receptors were obtained from a woman aged 50 to 60 with colorectal cancer.

This rearrangement joins TRBV7-6 to TRBJ2-1, with 8 bases that match TRBD2. CDR3 length: 16 amino acids. V shed 4 bases, J shed 4 bases, and the junction held 9 bases outside the gene matches. Germline V lookup: CDR1 SGHVS, CDR2 FNYEAQ. The CDR3 loop is CASSSRWLAGYNEQFF. DNA of the CDR3: TGTGCCAGCAGCTCACGGTGGTTAGCGGGGTACAATGAGCAGTTCTTC.

V is TRBV27 and J is TRBJ2-2, with 10 bases aligning to TRBD2. The CDR3 sequence is 16 residues long. Germline CDR1 MNHEY, CDR2 SMNVEV (reference sequence). The junction had 3 bases not matched to a gene; V was cut back by 2 bases and J by 3 bases. CDR3 loop: CASSLAAGGYTGELFF. The CDR3 DNA follows: TGTGCCAGCAGTTTAGCAGCGGGAGGGTACACCGGGGAGCTGTTTTTT.

The chain couples TRBV5-1 to TRBJ2-2; no clear D gene. Germline V gene lookup returns CDR1 SGHRS and CDR2 YFSETQ. The CDR3 is made up of 14 amino acids. Trimming shortened V by 0 bases and J by 4 bases, and 7 bases separated the two germline ends. CDR3 region: CASSLGTGTGELFF. Written as DNA, the CDR3 is TGCGCCAGCAGCTTGGGAACGGGCACCGGGGAGCTGTTTTTT.

Notes on this clone: One end of the junction does not line up with germline, which may come from a read error. The chain joins TRBV2 to TRBJ2-1, with a tentative D call TRBD2 (5 bases). The CDR3 covers 17 residues. Germline V gene lookup returns CDR1 SNHLY and CDR2 FYNNEI. CDR3: CASSAYREREQVPLSLF. In DNA form, the CDR3 reads TGTGCCAGCAGTGCGTATAGGGAGAGGGAGCAAGTCCCATTATCCCTCTTC.